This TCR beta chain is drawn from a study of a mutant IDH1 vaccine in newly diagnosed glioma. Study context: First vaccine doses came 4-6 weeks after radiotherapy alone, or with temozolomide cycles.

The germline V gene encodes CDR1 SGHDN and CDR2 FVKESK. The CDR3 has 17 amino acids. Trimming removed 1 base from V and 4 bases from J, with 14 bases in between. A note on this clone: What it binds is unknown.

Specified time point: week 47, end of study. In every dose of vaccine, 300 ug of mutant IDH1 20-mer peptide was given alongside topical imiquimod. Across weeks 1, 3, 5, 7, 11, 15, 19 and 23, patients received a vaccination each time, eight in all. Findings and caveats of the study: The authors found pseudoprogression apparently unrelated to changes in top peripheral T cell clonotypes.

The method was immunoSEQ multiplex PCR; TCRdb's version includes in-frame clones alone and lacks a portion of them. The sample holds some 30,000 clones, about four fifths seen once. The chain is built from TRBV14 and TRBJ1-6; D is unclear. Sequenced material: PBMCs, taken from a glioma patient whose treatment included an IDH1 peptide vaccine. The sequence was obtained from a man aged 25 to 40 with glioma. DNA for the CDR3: TGTGCCAGCAGCCAAGTGCGCAGTTCGATATATAATTCACCCCTCCACTTT. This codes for CASSQVRSSIYNSPLHF.